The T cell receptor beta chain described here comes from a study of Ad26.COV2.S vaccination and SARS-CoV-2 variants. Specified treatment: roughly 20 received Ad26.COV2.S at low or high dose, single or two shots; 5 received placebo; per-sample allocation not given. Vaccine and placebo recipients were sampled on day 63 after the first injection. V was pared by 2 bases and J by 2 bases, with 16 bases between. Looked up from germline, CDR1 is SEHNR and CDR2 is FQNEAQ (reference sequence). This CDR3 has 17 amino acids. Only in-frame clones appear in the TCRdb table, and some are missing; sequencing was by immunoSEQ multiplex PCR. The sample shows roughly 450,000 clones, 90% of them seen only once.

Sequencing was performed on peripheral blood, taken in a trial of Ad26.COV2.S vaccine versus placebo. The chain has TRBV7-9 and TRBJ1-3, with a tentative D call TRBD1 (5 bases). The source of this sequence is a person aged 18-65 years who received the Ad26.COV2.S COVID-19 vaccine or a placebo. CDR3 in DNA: TGTGCCAGCAGCTTACCTTCCGGGGCCGACCCTGGAAACACCATATATTTT. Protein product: CASSLPSGADPGNTIYF.